The 17 T cell receptor beta chains below come from one sample, sequenced in a study of shared clonotypes between healthy human individuals. Data came from immunoSEQ multiplex PCR; TCRdb stores just in-frame clones and leaves some out. Altogether 2.3 million or so clones are present, 93% being singletons, with the ten largest covering 0.39%. The sample comprised naive CD4+ T cells from PBMCs. Subset denoted: CD45RA+ positively selected. These TCRs come from a man between 18 and 35 years old in good health. Some clones in this sample may be carry-over from other donors' samples.

The V call is TRBV5-6, the J call TRBJ2-7; TRBD2 aligns across 14 bases. The germline V gene encodes CDR1 SGHDT and CDR2 YYEEEE. Unmatched junction bases numbered 5, after V lost 4 bases and J lost 5 bases. The CDR3 covers 15 residues. In DNA form, the CDR3 reads TGTGCCAGCAGCGAGGGACTAGCGGGAGTTCACGAGCAGTACTTC. As protein: CASSEGLAGVHEQYF.

V is TRBV19 and J is TRBJ1-2; D may be TRBD1 (6 bases). CDR3 size: 15 residues. V was shortened by 1 base and J by 4 bases, with 13 bases between the two germline ends. CDR1 LNHDA and CDR2 SQIVND come from the germline V gene (reference sequence). The CDR3 DNA is TGTGCCAGTAGTATAGGCGACAGGCGCGGCTATGGCTACACCTTC. Translating gives CASSIGDRRGYGYTF.

This sequence joins TRBV7-3 and TRBJ1-5, with no clear D. The CDR3 runs to 13 residues. V was cut by 4 bases and J by 4 bases, with 8 bases left in between. Germline-derived CDR1 and CDR2 are SGHTA and FQGTGA. In DNA, the CDR3 is TGTGCCAGCAGCTCAACTAGGAATCAGCCCCAGCATTTT. Encoded protein: CASSSTRNQPQHF.

The chain links TRBV19 to TRBJ1-1; 7 positions agree with TRBD1. The CDR3 is 16 amino acids. V shed 8 bases and J 1 base; nucleotides not matched to a gene: 13. CDR1 and CDR2 from the germline V gene are LNHDA and SQIVND (reference sequence). This chain's CDR3 is CASPPTLRDRNTEAFF. CDR3 nucleotides: TGTGCCAGTCCCCCCACCCTCCGGGACAGGAACACTGAAGCTTTCTTT.

This sequence joins TRBV5-1 and TRBJ2-7, with 11 bases matching TRBD1. The germline gives CDR1 SGHRS, CDR2 YFSETQ. V shed 0 bases, J shed 0 bases, and the junction held 2 bases outside the gene matches. The CDR3 loop spans 16 amino acids. Here the CDR3 reads CASSLGDRGISYEQYF. DNA for the CDR3: TGCGCCAGCAGCTTGGGGGACAGGGGGATCTCCTACGAGCAGTACTTC.

The chain recombines TRBV7-8 with TRBJ2-3; possibly TRBD2 for D (5 bases). The CDR3 consists of 13 residues. Trimming stripped 5 bases from V and 2 bases from J, with 8 bases between. Germline lookup yields CDR1 SGHVS and CDR2 FQNEAQ. CDR3 in amino acids: CASSRDYTDTQYF. The CDR3 region has the DNA TGTGCCAGCAGCCGGGATTACACAGATACGCAGTATTTT.

As to this clone: The sample has other DNA sequences that encode this CDR3 too. The chain uses TRBV30 and TRBJ2-7; unclear D gene. The CDR3 consists of 13 residues. From germline, CDR1 is GTSNPN and CDR2 SVGIG (reference sequence). With 0 bases removed from V and 1 base from J, the gap between germline ends came to 7 bases. The CDR3 nucleotides read TGTGCCTGGAGTGTCGGTAGTTCCTACGAGCAGTACTTC. It translates to CAWSVGSSYEQYF.

This rearrangement joins TRBV28 to TRBJ1-5, with D perhaps TRBD1 (6 bases). The CDR3 consists of 14 residues. The germline V gene encodes CDR1 MDHEN and CDR2 SYDVKM. Trimming stripped 5 bases from V and 2 bases from J, with 10 bases between. The DNA for the CDR3 is TGTGCCAGCAGTCTGGGACATGGCAATCAGCCCCAGCATTTT. Its protein product is CASSLGHGNQPQHF.

The chain carries TRBV10-1 and TRBJ2-2; D is unresolved. The germline V and J ends were trimmed by 5 bases and 3 bases, with 7 bases remaining between them. Per germline, CDR1 WNHNN and CDR2 SYGVQD (reference sequence). This CDR3 region has 13 residues. CDR3 sequence (DNA): TGCGCCAGCAGTAGGTTATACACCGGGGAGCTGTTTTTT. Its protein is CASSRLYTGELFF.

CDR3 residues: CASSPRSRGRTEAFF. DNA for the CDR3: TGTGCCAGCAGCCCCCGAAGCAGGGGGCGAACTGAAGCTTTCTTT. This chain joins TRBV9 and TRBJ1-1, with TRBD1 matching over 8 bases. CDR1 and CDR2 from the germline V gene are SGDLS and YYNGEE. The CDR3 runs to 15 residues. J was trimmed by 5 bases and V by 4 bases; bases with no gene match: 10.

The V gene is TRBV7-3, the J gene TRBJ2-1; 11 positions match TRBD2. Germline V gene lookup returns CDR1 SGHTA and CDR2 FQGTGA. Trimming removed 4 bases from V and 7 bases from J; junction bases left unmatched: 15. The CDR3 consists of 18 residues. The CDR3, as DNA: TGTGCCAGCAGCTCCCACCCGACTAGCGGGAATCGGCAGAATGAGCAGTTCTTC. Protein: CASSSHPTSGNRQNEQFF.

About this clone itself: Other DNA sequences in this specimen translate into the identical CDR3. The chain carries TRBV19 and TRBJ2-7, with TRBD2 matching over 8 bases. The CDR3 runs to 15 residues. Per germline, CDR1 LNHDA and CDR2 SQIVND (reference sequence). V was clipped by 3 bases and J by 0 bases; unmatched bases: 4. The CDR3 DNA follows: TGTGCCAGTAGTATTGGGCTAGCGGGCTCCTACGAGCAGTACTTC. Amino acid sequence: CASSIGLAGSYEQYF.

This clone was counted once. The chain employs TRBV4-2 and TRBJ2-7; D remains unclear. The CDR3 length is 15 residues. The V and J ends lost 1 base and 3 bases respectively, with 13 bases between them. Germline loops: CDR1 LGHNA, CDR2 YNFKEQ. CDR3 loop: CASSQGLSDIYEQYF. The CDR3 DNA reads TGTGCCAGCAGCCAAGGCCTTTCAGATATCTACGAGCAGTACTTC.

The V gene is TRBV6-1, the J gene TRBJ2-5; D is ambiguous. From germline, CDR1 is MNHNS and CDR2 SASEGT. The V and J ends lost 1 base and 4 bases respectively, with 10 bases between them. The CDR3 consists of 14 residues. DNA for the CDR3: TGTGCCAGCAGTGAAGGGGCCGCGAGAGAGACCCAGTACTTC. Its protein is CASSEGAARETQYF.

The CDR3 is CASRATPGTSGRGGPDTQYF. The CDR3 bases are TGTGCCAGCAGGGCTACTCCTGGGACTAGCGGGAGAGGGGGGCCAGATACGCAGTATTTT. The chain has TRBV28 and TRBJ2-3, with 14 bases fitting TRBD2. The CDR3 runs to 20 residues. J gave up 4 bases and V 6 bases, and 18 bases lay outside the gene matches. Per the germline V gene, CDR1 is MDHEN and CDR2 is SYDVKM.

The chain links TRBV4-3 to TRBJ2-3; 12 nucleotides agree with TRBD1. V dropped 4 bases and J dropped 7; count of bases not matched to a gene: 6. The CDR3 length is 15 residues. Germline CDR1 reads LGHNA; CDR2 reads YSLEER. CDR3 region: CASSPEGQGANTQYF. CDR3 nucleotides: TGCGCCAGCAGCCCCGAGGGACAGGGGGCGAATACGCAGTATTTT.

V is TRBV5-4 and J is TRBJ2-1, with a tentative D call TRBD1 (6 bases). The CDR3 has 13 residues. Between the trimmed V and J ends, which lost 4 bases and 14 bases, there was a span of 19 bases. Germline CDR1 SGHNT, CDR2 YYREEE (reference sequence). The CDR3 DNA follows: TGTGCCAGCAGCGCGATGACAGGAAGGATGGAGTTCTTC. This sequence encodes CASSAMTGRMEFF.